Listed below are T cell receptor beta chains from one sample, sequenced in a study of beta chain features in type 1 diabetes. The method was immunoSEQ multiplex PCR; TCRdb's version includes in-frame clones alone and lacks a portion of them. The repertoire has approximately 260,000 clones, around 21% of them found once; the top ten carry around 0.028%. The sample consisted of naive CD4+ T cells from blood. Receptors originate from a woman aged 40 to 50 with type 1 diabetes. Each CDR3 is given with its conserved first and last residue. The D gene is left open where the match is weak. Size is omitted from some rows. Given values are once, few, many or a class for expanded clones.

clone size | J gene | D gene | V gene | CDR3 DNA | CDR3 protein
. | TRBJ1-2 | TRBD1 | TRBV7-2 | TGTGCCAGCAGCTTATCAGCACAGGGGGCTAGAGGCTACACCTTC | CASSLSAQGARGYTF
few | TRBJ2-2 | . | TRBV9 | TGTGCCAGCAGCGTAAATACTGGGGCTGCGACCGGGGAGCTGTTTTTT | CASSVNTGAATGELFF
few | TRBJ1-1 | . | TRBV11-1 | TGTGCCAGCAGCTTCGGACTCGAACGGGAAGCTTTCTTT | CASSFGLEREAFF
few | TRBJ2-1 | . | TRBV11-3 | TGTGCCAGCAGCTTCGAGGCACTGAATGAGCAGTTCTTC | CASSFEALNEQFF
few | TRBJ1-5 | . | TRBV6-5 | TGTGCCAGCTGCCGGACTGCTCGAGGGAATCAGCCCCAGCATTTT | CASCRTARGNQPQHF
few | TRBJ1-5 | . | TRBV18 | TGTGCCAGCTCACCACTGGAGGGTAACCAGCCCCAGCATTTT | CASSPLEGNQPQHF
. | TRBJ1-2 | . | TRBV28 | TGTGCCAGCAGTTTATTGCGGGGGCGCTATAATGGCTACACCTTC | CASSLLRGRYNGYTF
few | TRBJ2-1 | . | TRBV6-5 | TGTGCCAGCAGTGGGAAAGGGGCGCTAGCGAATGAGCAGTTCTTC | CASSGKGALANEQFF
. | TRBJ1-2 | . | TRBV5-5 | TGTGCCAGCAGCCGCCAGGGGTCAAGCTATGGCTACACCTTC | CASSRQGSSYGYTF
few | TRBJ2-5 | TRBD1 | TRBV2 | TGTGCCAGCAGTAGGGACAGCCAAGAGACCCAGTACTTC | CASSRDSQETQYF
. | TRBJ2-3 | . | TRBV28 | TGTGCCAGCCGGGACACAGGACCAGATACGCAGTATTTT | CASRDTGPDTQYF
few | TRBJ1-5 | . | TRBV23-1 | TGCGCCAGCAACGGGGGGCCGAATCAGCCCCAGCATTTT | CASNGGPNQPQHF
. | TRBJ2-4 | TRBD1 | TRBV28 | TGTGCCAGCATTTCGTGGGACAGTAACATTCAGTACTTC | CASISWDSNIQYF
. | TRBJ2-7 | . | TRBV2 | TGTGCCAGCACGGACAGCCACGAGCAGTACTTC | CASTDSHEQYF
. | TRBJ2-5 | . | TRBV29-1 | TGCAGCGCGGAGACGTACCAAGAGACCCAGTACTTC | CSAETYQETQYF
. | TRBJ2-3 | . | TRBV7-3 | TGTGCCAGCAGCTTAAGCGGGGTAGATACGCAGTATTTT | CASSLSGVDTQYF
. | TRBJ2-1 | TRBD2 | TRBV9 | TGTGCCAGCAGCGAGACTAGCGGGAGCCACAATGAGCAGTTCTTC | CASSETSGSHNEQFF
. | TRBJ2-2 | . | TRBV9 | TGTGCCAGCAGCGAGGGGCTGCCAGCCGGGGAGCTGTTTTTT | CASSEGLPAGELFF
few | TRBJ2-7 | TRBD2 | TRBV4-3 | TGCGCCAGCAGCCAACGGGGACTAGCGGGGACTGACGAGCAGTACTTC | CASSQRGLAGTDEQYF
. | TRBJ2-5 | . | TRBV7-9 | TGTGCCAGCAGTTTCCCGGGGGGCGCGCAGACCCAGTACTTC | CASSFPGGAQTQYF
. | TRBJ2-3 | . | TRBV28 | TGTGCCAGCAGCTTAGCGGCAGGGGCATCAGATACGCAGTATTTT | CASSLAAGASDTQYF
few | TRBJ2-5 | . | TRBV7-9 | TGTGCCAGCAGCTTTTCGGGTTTCCAAGAGACCCAGTACTTC | CASSFSGFQETQYF
. | TRBJ2-2 | . | TRBV7-9 | TGTGCCAGCAGCCTAGGGAGCGGGGAGCTGTTTTTT | CASSLGSGELFF
. | TRBJ2-7 | TRBD1 | TRBV11-2 | TGTGCCAGCAGCGGACAGGGAGGCTCCTACGAGCAGTACTTC | CASSGQGGSYEQYF
few | TRBJ1-4 | . | TRBV29-1 | TGCAGCGTTCGCGGGGGCGGTAATGAAAAACTGTTTTTT | CSVRGGGNEKLFF
few | TRBJ2-6 | . | TRBV7-9 | TGTGCCAGCAGCTCCAGACACGGCTCTGGGGCCAACGTCCTGACTTTC | CASSSRHGSGANVLTF
. | TRBJ2-2 | . | TRBV9 | TGTGCCAGCAGCGTAGATCCTAGAATTAACACCGGGGAGCTGTTTTTT | CASSVDPRINTGELFF
. | TRBJ1-6 | . | TRBV28 | TGTGCCAGCACCCTATCCCAGGGAAATTCACCCCTCCACTTT | CASTLSQGNSPLHF
. | TRBJ2-1 | TRBD2 | TRBV9 | TGTGCCAGCAGCGTAGGGACTAGCGACCATGAGCAGTTCTTC | CASSVGTSDHEQFF
. | TRBJ1-1 | . | TRBV7-9 | TGTGCCAGCAGCCGCCGGGATCCAGCCACTGAAGCTTTCTTT | CASSRRDPATEAFF
. | TRBJ2-7 | . | TRBV28 | TGTGCCAGCCGAGACTTGCTCAGCTCCTACGAGCAGTACTTC | CASRDLLSSYEQYF
. | TRBJ2-7 | . | TRBV28 | TGTGCCAGCAGTTTAGCCGAGAGGGCAGGCTTAACCTACGAGCAGTACTTC | CASSLAERAGLTYEQYF
few | TRBJ1-1 | . | TRBV30 | TGTGCCTGGAGTCCCGGGGTGGGGGCTTTCTTT | CAWSPGVGAFF
. | TRBJ2-1 | . | TRBV27 | TGTGCCAGCAGTTTAGACGGATGGAGGGGTGAGCAGTTCTTC | CASSLDGWRGEQFF
. | TRBJ1-1 | . | TRBV29-1 | TGCAGCGTCCCCGTCCGGGGGGCGAACACTGAAGCTTTCTTT | CSVPVRGANTEAFF
. | TRBJ2-7 | . | TRBV20-1 | TGCAGTGCTATGGGAGTAGAGCAGTACTTC | CSAMGVEQYF
few | TRBJ1-1 | . | TRBV7-2 | TGTGCCAGCAGCTTAGAAATAGACACTGAAGCTTTCTTT | CASSLEIDTEAFF
. | TRBJ2-7 | . | TRBV7-8 | TGTGCCAGCAGCTTAGGTCAGGGGAAGTCCCACGAGCAGTACTTC | CASSLGQGKSHEQYF
. | TRBJ2-1 | . | TRBV29-1 | TGCAGCGTTAGTTCGAGACTAGCCTACAATGAGCAGTTCTTC | CSVSSRLAYNEQFF
. | TRBJ2-1 | . | TRBV7-9 | TGTGCCAGCAGCTTAGCGGGGCCGGGCACAACCCATGAGCAGTTCTTC | CASSLAGPGTTHEQFF
few | TRBJ2-7 | . | TRBV28 | TGTGCCAGCAGCCCCGGACAGCTATTCTACGAGCAGTACTTC | CASSPGQLFYEQYF
. | TRBJ2-7 | . | TRBV28 | TGTGCCAGCAGGGCCCAGGGCGCCGACTACGAGCAGTACTTC | CASRAQGADYEQYF
few | TRBJ1-2 | . | TRBV27 | TGTGCCAGCAGTCTTCTAACGACAGCCTCCTATGGCTACACCTTC | CASSLLTTASYGYTF
. | TRBJ1-1 | . | TRBV4-3 | TGCGCCAGCAGCCAATATGAGCGGGGGAACACTGAAGCTTTCTTT | CASSQYERGNTEAFF
. | TRBJ1-2 | TRBD1 | TRBV6-5 | TGTGCCAGCAGCGTTAACGGACAGGCGAGATATGGCTACACCTTC | CASSVNGQARYGYTF
few | TRBJ2-7 | . | TRBV7-8 | TGTGCCAGCTCCTCCAGGGGACGGTCCTACGAGCAGTACTTC | CASSSRGRSYEQYF
. | TRBJ2-3 | . | TRBV5-6 | TGTGCCAGCAGCTACGGCGGAAGCACAGATACGCAGTATTTT | CASSYGGSTDTQYF
few | TRBJ2-3 | TRBD2 | TRBV30 | TGTGCCTGGAGTGGCCAGAGCGGGATCGACAAGTATTTT | CAWSGQSGIDKYF
few | TRBJ2-6 | TRBD1 | TRBV9 | TGTGCCAGCAGCGTAGAGGGGGCAGGCGGGGCCAACGTCCTGACTTTC | CASSVEGAGGANVLTF
. | TRBJ2-5 | TRBD1 | TRBV5-4 | TGTGCCAGCAGCCTGGGACAGTCTACCCAAGAGACCCAGTACTTC | CASSLGQSTQETQYF
few | TRBJ2-7 | . | TRBV28 | TGTGCCAGCAGTCTACCGGGATCGCGGTACGAGCAGTACTTC | CASSLPGSRYEQYF
few | TRBJ2-7 | . | TRBV4-1 | TGCGCCAGCAGCCTAGGGTACGCCCCGGGGGAGCAGTACTTC | CASSLGYAPGEQYF
once | TRBJ2-5 | TRBD1 | TRBV7-9 | TGTGCCAGCAGCTCCGGACAGGGGGCCTCAAATGGGGAGACCCAGTACTTC | CASSSGQGASNGETQYF
. | TRBJ2-2 | . | TRBV5-1 | TGCGCCAGCAGCCTGGGGCAGGACACCGGGGAGCTGTTTTTT | CASSLGQDTGELFF
few | TRBJ2-3 | TRBD2 | TRBV29-1 | TGCAGCGTTGATAACGCGGGGGAGGCAGATACGCAGTATTTT | CSVDNAGEADTQYF
. | TRBJ2-5 | . | TRBV28 | TGTGCCAGCAGCTCCCTGGGGGGGGGCGAAAAGACCCAGTACTTC | CASSSLGGGEKTQYF
. | TRBJ1-2 | . | TRBV6-6 | TGTGCCAGCAGTTACATCGACAGCAGAGGCTACACCTTC | CASSYIDSRGYTF